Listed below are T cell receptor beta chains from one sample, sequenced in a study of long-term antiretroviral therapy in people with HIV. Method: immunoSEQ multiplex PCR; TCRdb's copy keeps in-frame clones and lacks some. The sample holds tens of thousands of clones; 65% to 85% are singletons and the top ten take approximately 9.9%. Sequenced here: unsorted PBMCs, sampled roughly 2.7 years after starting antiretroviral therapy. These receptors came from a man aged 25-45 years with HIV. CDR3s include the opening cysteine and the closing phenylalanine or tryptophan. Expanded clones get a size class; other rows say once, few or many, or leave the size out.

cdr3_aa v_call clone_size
CASGFTGEFNEQFF TRBV7-9 -
CATPLRLAPPGELFF TRBV6-9 -
CASSPGQDDFGNTIYF TRBV5-6 -
CASSLTFGGSTDTQYF TRBV7-6 -
CASSYKGYEQYF TRBV27 -
CASRRQGVQDTQYF TRBV5-6 -
CSVGRGAGAKNIQYF TRBV29-1 once
CASSPSGQGNNNEKLFF TRBV7-9 few
CASSQDDQPQHF TRBV4-2 -
CSVDTGGGGELFF TRBV29-1 -
CASSSHYGYTF TRBV19 -
CASSSSSRRTANQPQHF TRBV19 -
CASSQVRTGELFF TRBV19 -
CASSSSRAYNQPQHF TRBV7-8 -
CASSFGLAGTDTQYF TRBV5-6 -
CASSLAGGPNEQFF TRBV7-3 -
CASSLFNQPQHF TRBV5-6 few
CASSSTYRTAGNTIYF TRBV7-8 -
CASSLQWRYEQYF TRBV27 once
CASSHLLAEGSNEQFF TRBV28 -
CASSQEETQYF TRBV7-9 few
CASSLEGTGTDTQYF TRBV7-9 -
CASSLRGVGETQYF TRBV27 -